This T cell receptor beta chain is drawn from a study of control samples from healthy donors and cancer patients. The CDR3 length is 16 residues. Per germline, CDR1 SGDLS and CDR2 YYNGEE. V was pared by 4 bases and J by 3 bases, with 6 bases of the junction left unmatched. This clone was picked up one time. Sequencing used immunoSEQ multiplex PCR; TCRdb keeps in-frame clones, though not all of them. The sample holds 100,000 to 150,000 clones, 87% seen once. This clonotype was obtained from a man aged 18-30 years in good health. This chain joins TRBV9 and TRBJ2-6; 8 positions match TRBD1. The sample taken for sequencing was blood. CDR3: CASSTQGAGGANVLTF. The DNA for the CDR3 is TGTGCCAGCAGCACCCAGGGGGCGGGTGGGGCCAACGTCCTGACTTTC.